This TCR beta chain was obtained from a study of blood T cell repertoires in COVID-19. Overall study: Sample material is recorded as cDNA or gDNA derived from T cells, B-cell-depleted T cells, or PBMCs.

Clones were read by immunoSEQ multiplex PCR, and TCRdb kept only the in-frame ones, dropping some. The sample consists of just under 250,000 clones, 75% to 90% of them appearing once. Two negative PCRs, clearance, or symptom resolution were required of recovered Cohort 3 donors. Per the germline V gene, CDR1 is MDHEN and CDR2 is SYDVKM. Trimming cost V 6 bases and J 5 bases; bases outside gene matches: 7. The CDR3 is 14 residues long. The V and J genes are TRBV28 and TRBJ2-7, with 10 nucleotides matching TRBD2. Sequenced material: PBMCs or T cells enriched from blood (not recorded which). The clonotype comes from a woman in her thirties who had recovered from COVID-19. CDR3 sequence: CASSASGSPHEQYF. Here the CDR3 DNA reads TGTGCCAGCAGCGCTAGCGGGAGTCCCCACGAGCAGTACTTC. Together with reference TRBV28 and TRBJ2-7, the CDR3 gives the full variable domain: DVKVTQSSRYLVKRTGEKVFLECVQDMDHENMFWYRQDPGLGLRLIYFSYDVKMKEKGDIPEGYSVSREKKERFSLILESASTNQTSMYLCASSASGSPHEQYFGPGTRLTVT.